These 3 T cell receptor beta chains were all obtained from the same sample, sequenced in a study of vaccination and CD4 T cells after COVID-19. Scientists ran DNA taken from cultured CD4+ T cells through the Oncomine TCR Beta short-read assay for sequencing. TCRdb called the PCR reads again in MiXCR, with one record for every CDR3 protein. Here the sample spans about 15,000 distinct CDR3 sequences, around half being singletons. Sample treatment: approximately 11-day PBMC culture with coronavirus spike peptide pools or control peptides (ViraFEST assay). Which antigens these TCRs recognize remains unknown. Sequencing was done on a sample of CD4+ T cells from blood, cultured in vitro. These receptors were obtained from a human donor who had recovered from COVID-19.

The chain couples TRBV19 to TRBJ1-2; possibly TRBD1 for D (6 bases). This CDR3 has 17 residues. Per germline, CDR1 LNHDA and CDR2 SQIVND (reference sequence). Trimming removed 4 bases at V and 2 bases at J, with 20 bases between. The CDR3 reads CASSTHSPGQGNYGYTF. The CDR3 DNA reads TGTGCCAGTAGTACCCACAGTCCGGGACAAGGAAACTATGGCTACACCTTC.

CDR3 loop: CASSKTGTSGSETQYF. CDR3 DNA: TGTGCCAGCAGTAAAACCGGGACTAGCGGGAGTGAGACCCAGTACTTC. The genes are TRBV2 and TRBJ2-5, with 14 bases matching TRBD2. After removal of 5 bases from V and 5 bases from J, the junction contained 7 bases not matched to a gene. CDR1 and CDR2 (germline): SNHLY, FYNNEI. The CDR3 runs 16 residues.

The rearrangement uses TRBV28 and TRBJ2-6; the D gene could be TRBD1 or TRBD2 (5 bases each). The CDR3 length is 18 residues. In germline, CDR1 is MDHEN, CDR2 SYDVKM. V was trimmed by 5 bases and J by 0 bases, leaving 17 bases between them. CDR3 residues: CASSPLREGTSGANVLTF. Here the CDR3 DNA reads TGTGCCAGCAGTCCCCTGAGGGAAGGGACCTCTGGGGCCAACGTCCTGACTTTC.